This T cell receptor beta chain was captured in a study of regulatory T cells in long-lasting Graves disease. Germline V CDR1 and CDR2: SGHRS, YFSETQ. With V trimmed by 7 bases and J by 6 bases, 6 bases remained unmatched. This CDR3 spans 14 amino acids. Arm-PCR with iRepertoire HTBI primers amplified the CDR3 regions for these TCR beta libraries. In the source study's methods: Detected in the samples were about 60 TRBV and around 15 TRBJ segments. TCRdb independently ran MiXCR on the multiplex PCR reads; one entry per CDR3 protein. V and J calls and clone size were set by TCRdb, not the authors. The data contain about 430,000 distinct CDR3 sequences, roughly 21% of them seen just once; the ten biggest clones take up roughly an eighth. General study results and limits: The study found TRBV28, TRBJ1-2 and TRBJ2-5 favored in persistent disease. Newly diagnosed Graves' patients had higher TCR diversity than persistent ones.

Stated time point: persistent/refractory GD, antithyroid drugs over 5 years with positive TRAb. RNA from PBMCs was the source of the TCR library. The source of the patients was an endocrinology department in Xi'an, China. This clonotype was seen ten or more times. Its matching antigen is unknown. The chain recombines TRBV5-1 with TRBJ1-6; the match to TRBD1 covers 8 bases. The sequence was obtained from a female donor with Graves disease. This specimen consisted of peripheral blood mononuclear cells (PBMCs), obtained when the disease was refractory, from a patient treated with antithyroid drugs. In nucleotides, the CDR3 is TGCGCCAGCTCAGGGGGCGACGCTAATTCACCCCTCCACTTT. It yields the protein CASSGGDANSPLHF.